This T cell receptor beta chain was observed in a study of T-cell reconstitution after alpha-beta-depleted transplantation in children. The authors prepared the TCRbeta library with unique molecular identifiers. TCRdb recomputed calls from the PCR reads with MiXCR, one row per CDR3 protein. This table holds roughly 400,000 distinct CDR3 sequences, 43% found once. CDR1 DFQATT and CDR2 SNEGSKA come from the germline V gene (reference sequence). V lost 3 bases to trimming and J lost 7 bases, with 13 bases between them. The CDR3 length is 13 residues. This TCR was sampled from a girl under 10 years old with aplastic anemia, due to receive a stem cell transplant. The chain joins TRBV20-1 to TRBJ2-1, with a weak D call TRBD1 (6 bases). The source material was PBMCs, sampled before TCRalphabeta/CD19-depleted stem cell transplant. The CDR3 region is CSASRTGRNEQFF. The CDR3 nucleotides are TGCAGTGCTAGTCGAACAGGGCGGAATGAGCAGTTCTTC.